These 20 T cell receptor beta chains were sequenced from one sample in a study of T-cell reconstitution after alpha-beta-depleted transplantation in children. Molecular barcoding with unique molecular identifiers was used for the TCRbeta library. TCRdb reprocessed the PCR reads with MiXCR, giving one entry per CDR3 protein. Of about 250,000 distinct CDR3 sequences in the sample, roughly 25% were seen once. This specimen consisted of PBMCs, mostly from graft donor cells, obtained 360 days after TCRalphabeta/CD19-depleted stem cell transplant. Source of these receptors: a female patient between 2 and 15 years old who had a stem cell transplant for congenital amegakaryocytic thrombocytopenia, so the T cells may come from the graft donor.

This clonotype was recorded a few times. V usage is TRBV11-3 and J usage is TRBJ2-1; 13 bases are shared with TRBD2. This CDR3 is built from 19 residues. CDR1 is SGHNT and CDR2 is YENEEA in the germline V gene. Trimming cost V 2 bases and J 0 bases; bases outside gene matches: 7. The CDR3: CASSLTSGRGLSSYNEQFF. For the CDR3, the DNA is TGTGCCAGCAGCTTAACTAGCGGGAGGGGGTTGAGCTCCTACAATGAGCAGTTCTTC.

This clonotype was recorded a few times. The CDR3 DNA sequence: TGCGCCAGCAGCTTGGGGAGGGGAGAAGAGACCCAGTACTTC. It is translated as CASSLGRGEETQYF. V is TRBV5-1 and J is TRBJ2-5; D might be TRBD2 (6 bases). Per germline, CDR1 SGHRS and CDR2 YFSETQ. The CDR3 runs to 14 residues. With 0 bases removed from V and 3 bases from J, the gap between germline ends came to 9 bases.

The sample holds a few counts of this clonotype. The rearrangement uses TRBV20-1 and TRBJ2-7, with D perhaps matching TRBD2 (6 bases). CDR1 and CDR2 from the germline V gene are DFQATT and SNEGSKA (reference sequence). V dropped 6 bases and J dropped 5 bases, with 14 bases sitting between them. The CDR3 length is 12 residues. In DNA, the CDR3 is TGCAGTGCCCAGGCGGGGCCGGACGAGCAGTACTTC. It codes for CSAQAGPDEQYF.

This chain joins TRBV6-1 and TRBJ2-7; possibly TRBD1 for D (6 bases). The CDR3 is 14 residues long. Trimming cost V 1 base and J 6 bases, with 13 bases left between them. Germline V gives CDR1 MNHNS, CDR2 SASEGT. The CDR3 reads CASSEGPGQSEQYF. The CDR3, as DNA: TGTGCCAGCAGTGAAGGACCGGGACAAAGCGAGCAGTACTTC.

The chain is built from TRBV15 and TRBJ2-5; a weak D match, TRBD1 (6 bases). CDR1 LNHNV and CDR2 YYDKDF come from the germline V gene (reference sequence). The CDR3 runs to 15 residues. Between the trimmed V and J ends, which lost 8 bases and 7 bases, there was a span of 23 bases. CDR3 coding DNA: TGTGCCACCGAGCCGAGGAGACAGGCGCCTGGGACCCAGTACTTC. Amino acid sequence: CATEPRRQAPGTQYF.

Only a few counts were recorded for this clonotype. This chain uses TRBV7-2 with TRBJ2-5; 7 nucleotides line up with TRBD2. CDR3 length equals 15 residues. Germline loops: CDR1 SGHTA, CDR2 FQGNSA. V lost 7 bases and J lost 4; bases outside the gene matches: 12. CDR3 amino acids: CASNSLGGAGETQYF. CDR3 nucleotides: TGTGCCAGCAATTCGTTGGGAGGGGCAGGAGAGACCCAGTACTTC.

This clonotype was detected only a few times. This chain joins TRBV21-1 and TRBJ1-3. TRBV21-1 is noted as a pseudogene. The CDR3 is 16 amino acids. In nucleotides, the CDR3 is TGTGCCAGCAGCAAACCTGCAGGGATCTCTGGAAACACCATATATTTT. Its protein product is CASSKPAGISGNTIYF.

The chain joins TRBV20-1 to TRBJ2-5; no firm D call. CDR1 is DFQATT and CDR2 is SNEGSKA in the germline V gene (reference sequence). The CDR3 has 13 amino acids. V lost 2 bases to trimming and J lost 0 bases, with 7 bases between them. CDR3 nucleotide sequence: TGCAGTGCTAGATCCCGGGACCAAGAGACCCAGTACTTC. Its protein is CSARSRDQETQYF.

The rearrangement links TRBV3-1 to TRBJ2-1; maybe TRBD2 (6 bases). Per the germline V gene, CDR1 is LGHDT and CDR2 is YNNKEL (reference sequence). This CDR3 contains 17 residues. The V gene lost 4 bases and the J gene lost 5 bases, with 21 bases spanning the gap. The CDR3 reads CASSPDLAGRTHNEQFF. Here the CDR3 DNA reads TGTGCCAGCAGCCCCGATCTGGCGGGGAGGACTCACAATGAGCAGTTCTTC.

This clonotype was counted only a few times. J is TRBJ2-7 and V is TRBV29-1, with D unresolved. Germline values: CDR1 SQVTM, CDR2 ANQGSEA. V lost 4 bases to trimming and J lost 3 bases, with 10 bases between them. The CDR3 contains 12 residues. CDR3 in DNA: TGCAGCGTTGGTGGCTTGAGCTACGAGCAGTACTTC. Amino acid sequence: CSVGGLSYEQYF.

This clonotype was picked up a small number of times. The CDR3 loop is CASSQSGNEQYF. CDR3 DNA: TGTGCCAGCAGCCAAAGTGGGAACGAGCAGTACTTC. The chain links TRBV3-1 to TRBJ2-7, with D unclear. Germline V lookup: CDR1 LGHDT, CDR2 YNNKEL (reference sequence). V was clipped by 2 bases and J by 5 bases, with 7 bases between them. This CDR3 is built from 12 residues.

This clonotype was observed at least ten times. J is TRBJ1-3 and V is TRBV12-3 or TRBV12-4; D call uncertain. The CDR3 runs 16 residues. The V end was cut by 1 base, the J end by 0 bases, with 10 bases between. CDR3 sequence reads: CASSLGVLSSGNTIYF. DNA for the CDR3: TGTGCCAGCAGTTTAGGGGTTCTTAGCTCTGGAAACACCATATATTTT.

V and J are TRBV20-1 and TRBJ2-3, with TRBD2 matching 9 bases. The germline V gene encodes CDR1 DFQATT and CDR2 SNEGSKA (reference sequence). The CDR3 length is 15 residues. V was clipped by 4 bases and J by 4 bases; unmatched bases: 9. The CDR3: CSANVGTSSADTQYF. The CDR3 DNA follows: TGCAGTGCTAACGTCGGGACTAGCAGTGCAGATACGCAGTATTTT.

This clonotype was seen more than once but under ten times. The genes are TRBV10-3 and TRBJ2-2; D is ambiguous. CDR1 ENHRY and CDR2 SYGVKD come from the germline V gene. V was cut by 4 bases and J by 0 bases, with 9 bases left in between. The CDR3 spans 15 residues. DNA for the CDR3: TGTGCCATCAGTGGGGTAGTGGCGAACACCGGGGAGCTGTTTTTT. The encoded protein is CAISGVVANTGELFF.

A few counts support this clonotype. This chain connects TRBV5-1 to TRBJ1-2; TRBD1 is a possible D gene (5 bases). Germline V CDR1 and CDR2: SGHRS, YFSETQ. The V end was cut by 0 bases, the J end by 6 bases, with 12 bases between. The CDR3 extends over 14 amino acids. The DNA for the CDR3 is TGCGCCAGCAGCTTGGCAGGGATTGATAATGGCTACACCTTC. Translating gives CASSLAGIDNGYTF. The full variable domain, with the rest looked up from reference TRBV5-1 and TRBJ1-2, is KAGVTQTPRYLIKTRGQQVTLSCSPISGHRSVSWYQQTPGQGLQFLFEYFSETQRNKGNFPGRFSGRQFSNSRSEMNVSTLELGDSALYLCASSLAGIDNGYTFGSGTRLTVV.

The chain employs TRBV29-1 and TRBJ2-2, with D possibly being TRBD2 (5 bases). This CDR3 is 13 amino acids long. Germline V CDR1 and CDR2: SQVTM, ANQGSEA. The V end lost 2 bases, the J end lost 6 bases, and 10 bases lay between the germline ends. The CDR3 here is CSVESLRAGELFF. The DNA for the CDR3 is TGCAGCGTTGAATCCCTGAGGGCCGGGGAGCTGTTTTTT.

The gene calls are TRBV6-2 or TRBV6-3 and TRBJ2-4; 8 nucleotides line up with TRBD2. This CDR3 comprises 11 residues. In germline, CDR1 is MNHEY, CDR2 SVGEGT. V dropped 5 bases and J dropped 14; count of bases not matched to a gene: 5. The DNA of the CDR3 is TGTGCCAGCAGTGACCTAGCGGGCGAGTACTTC. It codes for CASSDLAGEYF.

This sequence joins TRBV28 and TRBJ2-5; D is ambiguous. The CDR3 loop spans 13 amino acids. CDR1 and CDR2 from the germline V gene are MDHEN and SYDVKM. The V end was cut by 7 bases, the J end by 2 bases, with 11 bases between. This CDR3 is CASNPPEQETQYF. The CDR3 bases are TGTGCCAGCAACCCACCAGAGCAAGAGACCCAGTACTTC.

A few counts support this clonotype. CDR3: CSAHGARGYTF. As DNA, the CDR3 is TGCAGTGCGCACGGGGCGCGTGGCTACACCTTC. The rearrangement uses TRBV20-1 and TRBJ1-2; the D gene is possibly TRBD1 (5 bases). Looked up from germline, CDR1 is DFQATT and CDR2 is SNEGSKA (reference sequence). This CDR3 region has 11 residues. The V end lost 6 bases, the J end lost 7 bases, and 12 bases lay between the germline ends.

This chain links TRBV5-1 with TRBJ1-6, with TRBD1 identical over 9 bases. This CDR3 region has 14 residues. V was clipped by 2 bases and J by 7 bases; unmatched bases: 1. Per germline, CDR1 SGHRS and CDR2 YFSETQ. CDR3: CASSFGTGNSPLHF. The CDR3 DNA follows: TGCGCCAGCAGCTTTGGGACAGGGAATTCACCCCTCCACTTT.